This TCR beta chain was retrieved from a study of sequential checkpoint blockade in melanoma. The treatment denotes: randomized to nivolumab then ipilimumab (arm A) or the reverse (arm B). The germline CDR1 and CDR2 sequences are ENHRY and SYGVKD. V was cut by 0 bases and J by 0 bases, with 9 bases left in between. There are 15 residues in the CDR3. Sequencing was performed with immunoSEQ multiplex PCR; in TCRdb, only in-frame clones are kept and a portion is missing. The sample has 20,000 to 25,000 clones, roughly 80% seen once. This TCR was recovered from a human donor with melanoma. Specimen: CD8+ T cells sorted from blood (inferred from file names), collected from a patient given nivolumab and ipilimumab in sequence. The chain joins TRBV10-3 to TRBJ2-7; D might be TRBD2 (5 bases). CDR3 sequence reads: CAISESGETSYEQYF. CDR3 DNA: TGTGCCATCAGTGAGTCTGGGGAGACCTCCTACGAGCAGTACTTC.